A single sample gave rise to the 16 T cell receptor beta chains below, sequenced in a study of blood T cell repertoires in COVID-19 (dated by TCRdb to about 2020). Libraries were prepared through the immunoSEQ multiplex PCR assay. The clones in this table, taken by TCRdb from immuneACCESS, are in-frame only. Not every clone is retained; where verified, under half of the shortfall comes from an unresolved V gene, and the cause of the rest is unknown. The sample includes 75,000 to 95,000 clones, with 84% observed a single time. The ten largest make up about 25% of the sample. Sequencing was performed on peripheral blood. These receptors all stem from a man between 60 and 70 years old with acute or convalescent COVID-19.

The V gene is TRBV27, the J gene TRBJ1-5; 7 bases agree with TRBD1. V lost 5 bases to trimming and J lost 6 bases; unmatched junction nucleotides: 13. Germline V gene data show CDR1 as MNHEY and CDR2 as SMNVEV (reference sequence). The CDR3 loop spans 16 amino acids. The CDR3 DNA is TGTGCCAGCAGTCCGGGACAGTCCCTGTCGGCTCAGCCCCAGCATTTT. The encoded protein is CASSPGQSLSAQPQHF.

The rearrangement joins TRBV7-8 to TRBJ1-1; D remains ambiguous. Trimming took off 5 bases at V and 1 base at J, with 11 bases between the two ends. The CDR3 covers 14 residues. CDR1 and CDR2 from the germline V gene are SGHVS and FQNEAQ. The DNA of the CDR3 is TGTGCCAGCAGCGCACGGGATTCGAACACTGAAGCTTTCTTT. It codes for CASSARDSNTEAFF.

This clone was counted between two and nine times. The chain couples TRBV2 to TRBJ2-7; D perhaps matches TRBD2 (5 bases). Trimming took 0 bases from V and 9 from J, leaving 9 bases between them. The CDR3 is made up of 12 amino acids. Germline CDR1 is SNHLY and CDR2 is FYNNEI. The CDR3 bases are TGTGCCAGCAGTGAAGCACGAGGAGGGCAGTACTTC. Its translation: CASSEARGGQYF. Together with reference TRBV2 and TRBJ2-7, the CDR3 gives the full variable domain: EPEVTQTPSHQVTQMGQEVILRCVPISNHLYFYWYRQILGQKVEFLVSFYNNEISEKSEIFDDQFSVERPDGSNFTLKIRSTKLEDSAMYFCASSEARGGQYFGPGTRLTVT.

The genes are TRBV7-2 and TRBJ1-2; D perhaps matches TRBD1 (5 bases). V lost 4 bases and J lost 1, with 22 bases in between. The CDR3 extends over 18 amino acids. The germline V gene encodes CDR1 SGHTA and CDR2 FQGNSA. The CDR3 sequence: CASSSSGAAAQRNYGYTF. Here the CDR3 DNA reads TGTGCCAGCAGCTCTAGCGGGGCGGCCGCACAGCGTAACTATGGCTACACCTTC.

The rearrangement uses TRBV2 and TRBJ1-3; no clear D. V lost 4 bases and J 4 bases, leaving 8 bases between the germline ends. The CDR3 contains 13 residues. Germline assignment: CDR1 SNHLY and CDR2 FYNNEI. The CDR3 DNA reads TGTGCCAGCAGTGTTGTCCCGGGAAACACCATATATTTT. Its protein product is CASSVVPGNTIYF.

This rearrangement joins TRBV3-1 (or the pseudogene TRBV3-2) to TRBJ1-1; D is undetermined. CDR1 and CDR2 (germline): LGHDT, YNNKEL (reference sequence). This CDR3 region has 14 residues. V was clipped by 0 bases and J by 4 bases, with 9 bases between them. The DNA for the CDR3 is TGTGCCAGCAGCCAAGATGTGGGAGGCACTGAAGCTTTCTTT. Protein: CASSQDVGGTEAFF.

The rearrangement joins TRBV13 to TRBJ2-6; D perhaps matches TRBD1 (5 bases). CDR3 length equals 15 residues. Trimming removed 2 bases at V and 0 bases at J, with 5 bases between. The V gene's germline CDR1 is PRHDT and CDR2 FYEKMQ (reference sequence). The DNA of the CDR3 is TGTGCCAGCAGCTTACAGGGCTCTGGGGCCAACGTCCTGACTTTC. Translation: CASSLQGSGANVLTF.

The chain is built from TRBV18 and TRBJ2-7; tentatively, D is TRBD2 (6 bases). Germline loops: CDR1 KGHSH, CDR2 LQKENI. The V end lost 2 bases, the J end lost 3 bases, and 14 bases lay between the germline ends. The CDR3 has 15 amino acids. CDR3 bases: TGTGCCAGCTCACCAGTCATAGCTAGCGACTACGAGCAGTACTTC. Protein: CASSPVIASDYEQYF.

The chain links TRBV2 to TRBJ2-3; 8 nucleotides match TRBD2. Germline trimming cut 6 bases from V and 3 bases from J; bases unmatched to any gene: 2. The length of the CDR3 is 13 residues. CDR1 and CDR2 from the germline V gene are SNHLY and FYNNEI. The CDR3 DNA follows: TGTGCCAGCAGACCGGGGGGGACAGATACGCAGTATTTT. This encodes CASRPGGTDTQYF.

This clone has only one observation. The chain links TRBV11-2 to TRBJ1-4, with TRBD1 identical over 10 bases. CDR1 SGHAT and CDR2 FQNNGV come from the germline V gene. J was trimmed by 7 bases and V by 5 bases; bases with no gene match: 10. The CDR3 spans 16 residues. This chain's CDR3 is CASSPGQGFLREKLFF. The CDR3 DNA reads as TGTGCCAGCAGCCCGGGACAGGGGTTTTTACGTGAAAAACTGTTTTTT.

This chain connects TRBV5-6 to TRBJ1-6; 11 bases agree with TRBD1. V was clipped by 4 bases and J by 7 bases; unmatched bases: 7. There are 16 residues in the CDR3. The germline V gene has CDR1 SGHDT and CDR2 YYEEEE. CDR3 loop: CASSIRDRGYNSPLHF. The CDR3 DNA reads as TGTGCCAGCAGCATCCGGGACAGGGGGTACAATTCACCCCTCCACTTT.

The chain combines TRBV19 with TRBJ1-5; 9 bases map to TRBD1. With V trimmed by 5 bases and J by 7 bases, 6 bases remained unmatched. The CDR3 runs to 14 residues. Looked up from germline, CDR1 is LNHDA and CDR2 is SQIVND (reference sequence). The CDR3 DNA is TGTGCCAGTAGTCTCCACAGGGGGCAACAGCCCCAGCATTTT. It encodes CASSLHRGQQPQHF.

This chain's CDR3 is CASSSGFTGDQPQHF. The CDR3 DNA reads TGTGCCAGCAGCTCCGGATTCACGGGGGATCAGCCCCAGCATTTT. The chain links TRBV5-8 to TRBJ1-5; TRBD1 is a possible D gene (5 bases). Germline V gene sequence: CDR1 SGHTS, CDR2 YDEGEE. This CDR3 spans 15 amino acids. V was cut by 3 bases and J by 5 bases, with 15 bases left in between.

This rearrangement joins TRBV2 to TRBJ2-2; D perhaps matches TRBD1 (6 bases). Germline assignment: CDR1 SNHLY and CDR2 FYNNEI. CDR3 length: 14 residues. The V end was cut by 6 bases, the J end by 8 bases, with 16 bases between. The CDR3 here is CASSGATGTGELFF. In DNA, the CDR3 is TGTGCCAGCAGCGGGGCAACCGGGACAGGGGAGCTGTTTTTT.

This clone was found once. The chain links TRBV4-1 to TRBJ2-1, with 7 bases that match TRBD2. The CDR3 length is 15 residues. Germline V CDR1 and CDR2: MGHRA, YSYEKL. The junction had 6 bases not matched to a gene; V was cut back by 0 bases and J by 7 bases. Here the CDR3 reads CASSQEITRGNEQFF. In nucleotides, the CDR3 is TGCGCCAGCAGCCAAGAAATTACGCGGGGGAATGAGCAGTTCTTC.

V gene TRBV28 combines with J gene TRBJ2-7, with 9 bases aligning to TRBD1. Looked up from germline, CDR1 is MDHEN and CDR2 is SYDVKM. Trimming took 6 bases from V and 7 from J; bases not matched to a gene: 7. The CDR3 spans 13 residues. CDR3 nucleotides: TGTGCCAGCAGGACGACAGGGGGTGGAGAGCAGTACGTC. Amino acid sequence: CASRTTGGGEQYV.